Listed below are T cell receptor beta chains from one sample, sequenced in a study of blood T cell repertoires in COVID-19. Some clones are missing from TCRdb's copy, which holds only in-frame ones; the method was immunoSEQ multiplex PCR. The sample carries fewer than 200,000 clones, around nine tenths recorded once. Sequenced sample: peripheral blood. The source is a man aged 40-55 years with active or convalescent COVID-19. CDR3s include the opening cysteine and the closing phenylalanine or tryptophan.

cdr3_length: 18
v_call: TRBV4-3
cdr3_aa: CASSQEGQGGSYNSPLHF

cdr3_length: 15
v_call: TRBV27
cdr3_aa: CASSWGGGGNQPQHF

cdr3_length: 13
v_call: TRBV7-2
cdr3_aa: CASSFGTGLKQYF

cdr3_length: 15
v_call: TRBV4-1
cdr3_aa: CASSQTSGVQETQYF

cdr3_length: 10
v_call: TRBV29-1
cdr3_aa: CSARNTEAFF

cdr3_length: 12
v_call: TRBV2
cdr3_aa: CARETGDYGYTF

cdr3_length: 17
v_call: TRBV14
cdr3_aa: CASSQDYGGLMNTEAFF

cdr3_length: 16
v_call: TRBV21-1
cdr3_aa: CASSKASTVSGNTIYF

cdr3_length: 14
v_call: TRBV4-3
cdr3_aa: CASSQEWGVIEAFF

cdr3_length: 13
v_call: TRBV2
cdr3_aa: CASSLETYNEQFF

cdr3_length: 17
v_call: TRBV7-7
cdr3_aa: CASSSSRLAANTGELFF

cdr3_length: 17
v_call: TRBV7-9
cdr3_aa: CASSSTRRGSAHNEQFF

cdr3_length: 12
v_call: TRBV2
cdr3_aa: CASSLSQETQYF

cdr3_length: 15
v_call: TRBV5-1
cdr3_aa: CASSLESLRGYGYTF

cdr3_length: 14
v_call: TRBV6-5
cdr3_aa: CASRLNTRRNEQFF

cdr3_length: 15
v_call: TRBV4-2
cdr3_aa: CASSHPQRGTYEQYF

cdr3_length: 16
v_call: TRBV28
cdr3_aa: CASSRGGAVDKNIQYF

cdr3_length: 14
v_call: TRBV6-1
cdr3_aa: CASSEGSSGNTIYF

cdr3_length: 18
v_call: TRBV5-6
cdr3_aa: CASSLVLGVGSSYNEQFF

cdr3_length: 14
v_call: TRBV6-5
cdr3_aa: CASSPAGGLGEQFF

cdr3_length: 16
v_call: TRBV2
cdr3_aa: CASSDSGGGSPRTLFF

cdr3_length: 10
v_call: TRBV20-1
cdr3_aa: CSAQNYGYTF

cdr3_length: 12
v_call: TRBV4-3
cdr3_aa: CASSQTAGELFF

cdr3_length: 18
v_call: TRBV7-2
cdr3_aa: CASSPQPAGPMRDNEQFF

cdr3_length: 14
v_call: TRBV6-4
cdr3_aa: CASSVTRGGCEQYF

cdr3_length: 17
v_call: TRBV24-1
cdr3_aa: CATSALGQGSRTDTQYF

cdr3_length: 18
v_call: TRBV27
cdr3_aa: CASSPRGSGIRTNQPQHF

cdr3_length: 16
v_call: TRBV12-5
cdr3_aa: CASGLPQGAGGQPQHF

cdr3_length: 16
v_call: TRBV28
cdr3_aa: CASIQGATDRPGELFF

cdr3_length: 14
v_call: TRBV27
cdr3_aa: CASSFQGPTDGYTF

cdr3_length: 13
v_call: TRBV7-2
cdr3_aa: CASGTSGGPWQYF

cdr3_length: 14
v_call: TRBV5-1
cdr3_aa: CASSLTGKSGEQYF

cdr3_length: 14
v_call: TRBV2
cdr3_aa: CASSTNQGKGEAFF

cdr3_length: 15
v_call: TRBV28
cdr3_aa: CASVLLGGSYNEQFF

cdr3_length: 12
v_call: TRBV7-9
cdr3_aa: CASRGQDYGYTF

cdr3_length: 13
v_call: TRBV5-1
cdr3_aa: CASSRRQEGEAFF

cdr3_length: 13
v_call: TRBV10-3
cdr3_aa: CASMGGGNQPQHF